Given below is one T cell receptor beta chain in context. What it binds is not known. This record belongs to a study of blood T cells in healthy people across ages. General study findings and limits: A roughly linear age-dependent decrease characterized TCR beta diversity per million T cells. Both higher diversity and more naive CD4+ cells marked long-lived donors when set against aged donors.

This CDR3 is 13 amino acids long. Trimming removed 2 bases at V and 0 bases at J, with 7 bases between. The V gene's germline CDR1 is DFQATT and CDR2 SNEGSKA (reference sequence). Through a sample-barcoded 5' primer and a J-beta primer mix, a second PCR was run for roughly 7 to 12 cycles. Per-sample output comprised a minimum of 2.5 million paired-end reads containing CDR3. TCRdb fed the 5' RACE reads into MiXCR, producing one record per CDR3 protein. In the table there are about a million distinct CDR3 sequences, under 40% of which are singletons. Isolation yielded PBMCs, at least 7 million per sample, in every case.

Sequenced: blood. The sequence was obtained from a man in his late teens or twenties in good health. The chain combines TRBV20-1 with TRBJ2-5, with a possible D match to TRBD2 (6 bases). As DNA, the CDR3 is TGCAGTGCTAGAAGGGACTACCAAGAGACCCAGTACTTC. It codes for CSARRDYQETQYF.